Listed below are T cell receptor beta chains from one sample, sequenced in a study of cytomegalovirus exposure and HLA in healthy donors. TCRdb's copy holds only in-frame clones and misses some; the assay was immunoSEQ multiplex PCR. The sample records roughly 160,000 clones, roughly 80% being singletons. The sample was PBMCs. Receptor source: a boy between 2 and 15 years old in good health and CMV-seronegative. Both conserved end residues are part of each CDR3. The D gene is left open where the match is weak. The size field is filled for only some rows; it gives once, few, many or a size class.

abundance	v_gene	d_gene	j_gene	CDR3nt	CDR3aa
-	TRBV18	TRBD1	TRBJ2-4	TGTGCCAGCTCACCACTGGGGACAGGGAAAAACATTCAGTACTTC	CASSPLGTGKNIQYF
-	TRBV2	TRBD2	TRBJ2-2	TGTGCCAGCAGTGAAGGGGAGGGCCACCCGTTTTTT	CASSEGEGHPFF
few	TRBV13	TRBD2	TRBJ2-1	TGTGCCAGCAGCTTAAGGCTAGCGGGAGGTTTTCTCTACAATGAGCAGTTCTTC	CASSLRLAGGFLYNEQFF
-	TRBV5-1	-	TRBJ2-7	TGCGCCAGCAGCTTCACTTCCCCCTCTACCGAGCAGTACTTC	CASSFTSPSTEQYF
-	TRBV4-1	TRBD1	TRBJ2-2	TGCGCCAGCAGTAAAATTACAGGGGGCACCGGGGAGCTGTTTTTT	CASSKITGGTGELFF
-	TRBV2	TRBD2	TRBJ2-4	TGTGCCAGCGTACCAGCGGGAGCGGGAGAAGCCAAAAACATTCAGTACTTC	CASVPAGAGEAKNIQYF
-	TRBV7-9	-	TRBJ2-3	TGTGCCAGCAGCTCTCGGGTAGCTACAGATACGCAGTATTTT	CASSSRVATDTQYF
-	TRBV5-1	-	TRBJ2-5	TGCGCCAGCAGCGCAGGTAGGGGGGGACAAGAGACCCAGTACTTC	CASSAGRGGQETQYF
few	TRBV2	TRBD1	TRBJ2-5	TGTGCCAGCAGTCCGGGACAGAGATCACAAGAGACCCAGTACTTC	CASSPGQRSQETQYF
-	TRBV6-5	-	TRBJ2-5	TGTGCCAGCAGTTACAAGGTGGACCCGGGGGAGACCCAGTACTTC	CASSYKVDPGETQYF